The 18 T cell receptor beta chains below all came from one sample that was sequenced in a study of PD-1 blockade in mismatch repair-deficient tumors. The repertoire was sequenced with immunoSEQ multiplex PCR; TCRdb's copy has only in-frame clones and lacks some. The sample holds tens of thousands of clones, approximately 78% seen once. The sequencing used peripheral blood, collected 44 weeks after starting pembrolizumab. Receptors originate from an adult with mismatch repair-deficient cancer.

V is TRBV11-2 and J is TRBJ1-2; TRBD1 aligns across 7 bases. Germline V gene lookup returns CDR1 SGHAT and CDR2 FQNNGV. V was clipped by 5 bases and J by 6 bases; unmatched bases: 12. This CDR3 has 15 amino acids. The CDR3 coding sequence is TGTGCCAGCAGCACCGACTCGACAGGGATGGATGGCTACACCTTC. Its translation is CASSTDSTGMDGYTF.

The chain carries TRBV5-4 and TRBJ2-7; D is ambiguous. The CDR3 loop spans 16 amino acids. V was pared by 4 bases and J by 1 base, with 18 bases between. Germline V gene data show CDR1 as SGHNT and CDR2 as YYREEE (reference sequence). The CDR3, as DNA: TGTGCCAGCAGCCCTGGACGAACTGACGGGTCCTACGAGCAGTACTTC. Translated, it gives CASSPGRTDGSYEQYF.

The chain links TRBV7-2 to TRBJ2-1, with 13 positions matching TRBD2. The CDR3 spans 13 residues. Per germline, CDR1 SGHTA and CDR2 FQGNSA. V shed 3 bases, J shed 15 bases, and the junction held 5 bases outside the gene matches. This chain's CDR3 is CASSLGLAGPPFF. Written as DNA, the CDR3 is TGTGCCAGCAGCTTGGGACTAGCGGGGCCCCCGTTCTTC.

The rearrangement uses TRBV2 and TRBJ2-7; a weak D match, TRBD1 (5 bases). The germline V and J ends were trimmed by 3 bases and 2 bases, with 11 bases remaining between them. Per the germline V gene, CDR1 is SNHLY and CDR2 is FYNNEI. The CDR3 totals 14 residues. The DNA of the CDR3 is TGTGCCAGCAGTGAGGTAACAGGAACCTACGAGCAGTACTTC. Protein product: CASSEVTGTYEQYF.

V and J are TRBV7-8 and TRBJ2-1, with D perhaps matching TRBD1 or TRBD2 (5 bases each). Germline assignment: CDR1 SGHVS and CDR2 FQNEAQ. The CDR3 length is 15 residues. The V gene lost 1 base and the J gene lost 4 bases, with 11 bases spanning the gap. CDR3: CASSLGGGSYNEQFF. CDR3 in DNA: TGTGCCAGCAGCTTAGGGGGCGGGTCTTACAATGAGCAGTTCTTC.

The gene calls are TRBV5-1 and TRBJ2-7; TRBD2 is a possible D gene (6 bases). This CDR3 is 14 amino acids long. V lost 4 bases and J 0 bases, leaving 11 bases between the germline ends. In germline, CDR1 is SGHRS, CDR2 YFSETQ. In nucleotides, the CDR3 is TGCGCCAGCAGCCTTATAGCGGACTCCTACGAGCAGTACTTC. Translating gives CASSLIADSYEQYF.

The rearrangement joins TRBV7-2 to TRBJ2-1; a weak D match, TRBD2 (5 bases). V lost 1 base and J 7 bases, leaving 14 bases between the germline ends. The CDR3 has 15 residues. Germline values: CDR1 SGHTA, CDR2 FQGNSA. In DNA, the CDR3 is TGTGCCAGCAGCTTAGGAGGGAGCACAAGGAATGAGCAGTTCTTC. It specifies CASSLGGSTRNEQFF.

The CDR3 region has the DNA TGTGCCAGCAGCTTAACTCCGGGCGGGATTATCACCGGGGAGCTGTTTTTT. Protein: CASSLTPGGIITGELFF. The chain combines TRBV7-3 with TRBJ2-2, with D maybe TRBD2 (6 bases). There are 17 residues in the CDR3. In germline, CDR1 is SGHTA, CDR2 FQGTGA. V lost 0 bases to trimming and J lost 4 bases, with 15 bases between them.

This clone occurred a few times. The chain combines TRBV27 with TRBJ1-2, with D uncertain. CDR1 MNHEY and CDR2 SMNVEV come from the germline V gene (reference sequence). The V end lost 2 bases, the J end lost 3 bases, and 13 bases lay between the germline ends. The CDR3 has 15 residues. The DNA for the CDR3 is TGTGCCAGCAGTTTAAAGTCTACCCAGGACTATGGCTACACCTTC. It is translated as CASSLKSTQDYGYTF.

The J gene is TRBJ2-5, the V gene TRBV6-1, with a weak D call TRBD2 (6 bases). This CDR3 is built from 15 residues. From germline, CDR1 is MNHNS and CDR2 SASEGT. Trimming stripped 7 bases from V and 4 bases from J, with 19 bases between. CDR3 nucleotide sequence: TGTGCCAGCACCCGGAGCGGGTCGACGGGAGAGACCCAGTACTTC. Encoded protein: CASTRSGSTGETQYF.

The rearrangement uses TRBV19 and TRBJ1-4, with unresolved D. The V end lost 3 bases, the J end lost 7 bases, and 12 bases lay between the germline ends. The CDR3 spans 14 residues. CDR1 and CDR2 (germline): LNHDA, SQIVND (reference sequence). The CDR3 sequence is CASSIYGRIEKLFF. The CDR3, as DNA: TGTGCCAGTAGTATCTACGGACGCATTGAAAAACTGTTTTTT.

The V call is TRBV7-2, the J call TRBJ1-3; the D is unclear. The CDR3 consists of 16 residues. The V and J ends lost 5 bases and 0 bases respectively, with 14 bases between them. The germline CDR1 and CDR2 sequences are SGHTA and FQGNSA. CDR3 residues: CASSPSPSSSGNTIYF. The CDR3 region has the DNA TGTGCCAGCAGCCCATCACCCAGTTCCTCTGGAAACACCATATATTTT.

CDR3 region: CASSFGGGSHYGYTF. CDR3 DNA sequence: TGTGCCAGCAGTTTCGGAGGGGGGAGCCACTATGGCTACACCTTC. V gene TRBV7-4 combines with J gene TRBJ1-2, with D possibly TRBD1 on 6 matching bases. Germline values: CDR1 SGHVT, CDR2 SQSDAQ. There are 15 residues in the CDR3. Trimming pared 6 bases from V and 3 bases from J, leaving 17 bases between.

The V and J genes are TRBV12-5 and TRBJ2-1; TRBD1 is a possible D gene (6 bases). V was cut by 4 bases and J by 8 bases, with 12 bases left in between. The germline gives CDR1 LGHNT, CDR2 FRNRAP. This CDR3 is 13 amino acids long. CDR3: CASGSGRGDEQFF. The CDR3 DNA reads TGTGCTAGTGGTTCGGGCAGGGGAGATGAGCAGTTCTTC.

This rearrangement joins TRBV4-1 to TRBJ2-5; 7 bases fit TRBD2. Germline loops: CDR1 MGHRA, CDR2 YSYEKL. Trimming at V came to 1 base and at J to 5 bases, leaving 7 bases not matched to a gene. The CDR3 is 15 residues long. Here the CDR3 reads CASSQGRAGEETQYF. In DNA, the CDR3 is TGCGCCAGCAGCCAAGGAAGGGCGGGAGAGGAGACCCAGTACTTC.

V gene TRBV18 combines with J gene TRBJ2-1, with 8 bases that match TRBD1. Germline V gene data show CDR1 as KGHSH and CDR2 as LQKENI. The V and J ends lost 4 bases and 3 bases, in that order; junction bases with no gene match: 5. The CDR3 consists of 15 residues. The CDR3 DNA is TGTGCCAGCTCACTCGGACAGGGATACTACAATGAGCAGTTCTTC. This codes for CASSLGQGYYNEQFF.

The chain joins TRBV10-3 to TRBJ2-6; no reliable D call. Germline V CDR1 and CDR2: ENHRY, SYGVKD. There are 14 residues in the CDR3. The germline V and J ends were trimmed by 10 bases and 4 bases, with 14 bases remaining between them. The CDR3 reads CATDASSGANVLTF. The CDR3 DNA follows: TGTGCCACCGACGCTTCGTCCGGGGCCAACGTCCTGACTTTC.

In its sample, this clone was seen a few times. The rearrangement links TRBV18 to TRBJ1-2; TRBD1 agrees at 8 bases. This CDR3 region has 16 residues. J lost 3 bases, V lost 3 bases, and 9 bases had no gene match. Germline V CDR1 and CDR2: KGHSH, LQKENI. The CDR3 loop is CASSPTNRGKDYGYTF. The CDR3 coding sequence is TGTGCCAGCTCACCTACAAACAGGGGGAAGGACTATGGCTACACCTTC.